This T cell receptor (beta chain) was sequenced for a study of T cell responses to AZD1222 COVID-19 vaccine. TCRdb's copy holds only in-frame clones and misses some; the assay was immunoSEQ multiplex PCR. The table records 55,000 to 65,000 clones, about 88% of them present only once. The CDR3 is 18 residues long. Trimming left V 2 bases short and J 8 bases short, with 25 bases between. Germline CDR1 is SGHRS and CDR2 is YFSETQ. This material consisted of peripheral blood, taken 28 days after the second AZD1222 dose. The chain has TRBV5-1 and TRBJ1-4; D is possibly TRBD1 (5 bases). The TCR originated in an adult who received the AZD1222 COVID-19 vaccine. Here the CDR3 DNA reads TGCGCCAGCAGCTTCCTTCCCCCGGGACCCAACGTATGGGAAAAACTGTTTTTT. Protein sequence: CASSFLPPGPNVWEKLFF.